A few counts support the clone carrying this TCR beta chain. Germline CDR1 SGHRS, CDR2 YFSETQ. The CDR3 runs 15 residues. V trimming: 5 bases; J trimming: 10 bases; junction bases outside the gene matches: 17. TCRdb reanalysed the 5' RACE reads using MiXCR and keeps one entry per CDR3 protein. The sample lists 520,000 or so distinct CDR3 sequences, 20% to 25% occurring once. The data are from a study of identical twins. Another study also made use of these data, one on T cells expressing NK-cell markers.

This rearrangement joins TRBV5-1 to TRBJ1-2; 7 nucleotides align to TRBD1. Specimen: CD4+ T cells sorted from blood. This TCR came from a young woman in good health. The CDR3 sequence: CASRLRDSGYMDYTF. The CDR3 DNA sequence: TGCGCCAGCAGACTCCGGGACAGTGGATATATGGACTACACCTTC.